Given below is one T cell receptor (beta chain) in context. Trimming removed 7 bases from V and 4 bases from J, with 14 bases in between. The V gene's germline CDR1 is SNHLY and CDR2 FYNNEI. This CDR3 region has 13 residues. Patients in Seattle were enrolled during active infection, then followed longitudinally. Authors' processing steps: From reference gene primer amplification, estimates of nucleated cell counts were derived. The table came from immunoSEQ multiplex PCR; TCRdb's copy has only in-frame clones and leaves some out. D and trimming come from the DNA, and the V and J calls and clone size come from that table. The sample records fewer than 350,000 clones, roughly 86% being singletons. This sample is drawn from a study of blood T cell repertoires in COVID-19.

The rearrangement joins TRBV2 to TRBJ2-7; tentative D call: TRBD2 (6 bases). Material for sequencing was peripheral blood. The TCR comes from a man aged 30 to 39 with COVID-19, enrolled during active disease. CDR3 DNA sequence: TGTGCCAGCACCGGGACTCCTTTTTACGAGCAGTACTTC. It is translated as CASTGTPFYEQYF.